This TCR beta chain was sequenced during a study of blood T cell repertoires in COVID-19. In the study overall: Researchers got acute and convalescent COVID-19 samples from the United States, Italy and Spain.

Original data processing: It was from reference gene primer amplification that nucleated cell counts were estimated. Clones were sequenced by immunoSEQ multiplex PCR, and TCRdb holds only the in-frame ones, with some missing. V, J and clone size are those of that table, while D and trimming were read from the DNA. The sample holds roughly 250,000 clones, roughly 88% seen once. J was trimmed by 2 bases and V by 6 bases; bases with no gene match: 6. The germline V gene has CDR1 LNHDA and CDR2 SQIVND (reference sequence). The CDR3 consists of 15 residues. Participants were aged 18 to 89 years from 20 to 30 US areas.

The chain joins TRBV19 to TRBJ1-2, with TRBD1 matching over 10 bases. The source material was PBMCs or T cells enriched from blood (not recorded which). This sequence was found in a woman aged 40 to 50 with acute COVID-19. The CDR3 DNA is TGTGCCAGTAGAACTCCGGGACAGGGGAACTATGGCTACACCTTC. Translation: CASRTPGQGNYGYTF.